One and the same sample provided the 5 T cell receptor beta chains below, sequenced in a study of blood T cell repertoires in COVID-19 (dated by TCRdb to 2018 to 2020). The library was made by the immunoSEQ multiplex PCR assay. TCRdb's version of the immuneACCESS table is confined to in-frame rearrangements and falls short of the full clone set. An unresolved V gene accounts for under half of the shortfall where checked; the remainder is of unknown origin. For this sample the table gives some 250,000 clones, of which roughly 90% were detected only once. The ten largest make up 2% to 2.5% of the sample. The sequenced material came from PBMCs or T cells enriched from blood (not recorded which). The receptors originated from a woman in her 40s with acute COVID-19.

The chain employs TRBV12-3 or TRBV12-4 and TRBJ1-2; D ambiguous. The germline V and J ends were trimmed by 1 base and 2 bases, with 5 bases remaining between them. This CDR3 spans 13 amino acids. The CDR3 protein is CASSLGQNYGYTF. CDR3 sequence (DNA): TGTGCCAGCAGTTTAGGGCAGAACTATGGCTACACCTTC.

The gene calls are TRBV4-3 and TRBJ2-7; possibly TRBD1 for D (6 bases). The CDR3 has 15 residues. The germline gives CDR1 LGHNA, CDR2 YSLEER. V was shortened by 0 bases and J by 0 bases, with 9 bases between the two germline ends. The CDR3 DNA reads as TGCGCCAGCAGCCAAGATTGGGACAACTCCTACGAGCAGTACTTC. Translating it yields CASSQDWDNSYEQYF.

This chain connects TRBV28 to TRBJ1-2, with 7 bases that match TRBD1. V lost 5 bases, J lost 2 bases, and 5 bases stayed unmatched. Germline loops: CDR1 MDHEN, CDR2 SYDVKM. CDR3 length: 14 amino acids. As DNA, the CDR3 is TGTGCCAGCAGTGAGACAGGGTTAAACTATGGCTACACCTTC. Its translation is CASSETGLNYGYTF.

V usage is TRBV6-6 and J usage is TRBJ1-3; TRBD1 aligns across 10 bases. After removal of 6 bases from V and 1 base from J, the junction contained 3 bases not matched to a gene. The CDR3 loop spans 15 amino acids. Germline assignment: CDR1 MNHNY and CDR2 SVGAGI (reference sequence). The CDR3 here is CASRGQGYSGNTIYF. The DNA of the CDR3 is TGTGCCAGCAGGGGACAGGGGTATTCTGGAAACACCATATATTTT.

The chain uses TRBV7-2 and TRBJ1-2; the D is unclear. This CDR3 is 14 amino acids long. CDR1 and CDR2 from the germline V gene are SGHTA and FQGNSA. V shed 1 base and J shed 4 bases, with 10 bases lying between them. CDR3 sequence: CASSLDPRGYGYTF. In nucleotides, the CDR3 is TGTGCCAGCAGCTTAGACCCGCGAGGCTATGGCTACACCTTC.